The source of this T cell receptor (beta chain) is a study of PD-1 blockade in classical Hodgkin lymphoma (dated by TCRdb to 2020 to 2021). General notes on the study: Nivolumab dosing was 3 mg/kg intravenously every 2 weeks, continuing until either disease progression or unacceptable toxicity. The study used CyTOF and TCR beta sequencing to define a peripheral blood immune signature of response to PD-1 blockade in classical Hodgkin lymphoma.

What the research found in general, with its limitations: Diversity was lower in patients who began nivolumab less than 1 year after ASCT, so these patients were left out of later analyses to avoid confounding by immune reconstitution. Baseline diversity similar to that of newly diagnosed patients was observed in trial patients achieving complete response, whereas significantly lower diversity was observed in partial responders and progressors. The study was limited to a single clinical trial cohort, and causes of repertoire differences, possibly disease activity or prior therapy, remained undefined. Baseline TCR diversity was reported to be lower in newly diagnosed patients than in healthy donors and to be lower still in relapsed/refractory patients. By C4D1, a significant rise was seen in CD4+ TCR diversity but not in CD8+ TCR diversity (p=0.0027 vs p=0.16), and the rise was most apparent among complete responders (p=0.02).

Genomic DNA was extracted with the Qiagen DNeasy kit from unsorted PBMCs and from negatively selected CD4+ and CD8+ fractions. Amplification of TCR beta CDR3 regions was done by immunoSEQ multiplex PCR with primers that anneal to V and J segments. Amplification bias was minimized using a synthetic immune receptor repertoire, and residual bias was removed computationally after sequencing. The original methods were these. Repertoire diversity was quantified as the Shannon entropy index using custom Python scripts. Unsorted, CD4+ and CD8+ repertoires were analyzed separately, except in combined analyses where CD4+ and CD8+ sequences were merged in silico. A clone was considered expanded if an increase in frequency of at least 2-fold after treatment relative to C1D1 was found, and a pseudocount of 0.5 was applied to clones undetected at baseline. Clones with 0 or 1 copy at C1D1 were defined as singleton clones, while clones with 2 or more copies were defined as non-singleton clones. Clones expanded in unsorted samples were labelled as CD4+, CD8+ or unknown by matching protein sequences in sorted samples from the same patient. Wilcoxon tests on paired samples were used to test diversity changes from C1D1 to C4D1. TCRdb stores this immuneACCESS table with in-frame sequences only. Part of the clones is absent; in the studies checked, under half of the shortfall reflects unresolved V genes, and no reason is known for the rest. From that table come the V and J calls and clone size; the DNA was used to work out D and trimming. Here the sample has about 30,000 clones; around 80% occur a single time. The top ten hold approximately 0.62% of the sample.

A remark on this clone: The target of this receptor is not known. Base qualities are not at hand, and no much larger clone is one base apart.

The time point label for this specimen denotes: cycle 4 day 1 (C4D1), after 6 weeks of nivolumab. All trial patients had relapsed after autologous stem cell transplantation, with cohorts A, B and C differing in prior brentuximab vedotin exposure. A Miltenyi CD4+ T cell isolation kit was used for magnetic negative selection to purify CD4+ T cells from thawed PBMCs. The trial cohort comprised around 60 patients with relapsed/refractory classical Hodgkin lymphoma whose best overall responses were complete response, partial response or progressive disease. Single-agent nivolumab was administered to trial patients in the multi-cohort phase II CheckMate 205 trial. An independent review committee assessed best overall response by applying the 2007 International Working Group response criteria. Trial PBMCs were collected immediately before nivolumab initiation (C1D1) and during therapy at cycle 2 day 1 and cycle 4 day 1. Peripheral blood was collected in 8 mL Vacutainer Cell Preparation Tubes, from which PBMCs were isolated by centrifugation and then cryopreserved. Purified CD4+ and CD8+ fractions were prepared only for cases with an additional available PBMC sample. On LS columns in a quadroMACS separator, the magnetically labelled cells were depleted, and the flow-through was collected as the purified fraction.

This TCR came from a human donor with classical Hodgkin lymphoma. This specimen was CD4+ T cells from blood, taken before the fourth cycle of nivolumab.

The nucleotide sequence is TGTGCCAGTAGGGGGGCCGATAGCAATCAGCCCCAGCATTTT. Its protein product is CASRGADSNQPQHF. The rearranged chain carries TRBV6-5 and TRBJ1-5, with TRBD1 tentatively as D gene (6 bases match). The germline V gene provides CDR1 MNHEY and CDR2 SVGAGI. The CDR3 sequence holds 14 residues, the cysteine and phenylalanine included. The sequence is cut down to CDR3 DNA, 42 bases in frame from base 1. At the junction V is shortened by 9 bases and J by 0 bases, with 12 bases in between.